This T cell receptor (beta chain) was sequenced for a study of blood T cell repertoires in COVID-19. Per germline, CDR1 SEHNR and CDR2 FQNEAQ (reference sequence). V trimming: 3 bases; J trimming: 5 bases; junction bases outside the gene matches: 14. The CDR3 is 19 amino acids. The repertoire was sequenced with immunoSEQ multiplex PCR; TCRdb's copy has only in-frame clones and lacks some. The table shows approximately 200,000 clones, with 88% occurring only once. The chain links TRBV7-9 to TRBJ2-2; 11 bases fit TRBD2. The sample comprised peripheral blood. This sequence originates from a man between 65 and 85 years old with acute or convalescent COVID-19. CDR3 region: CASSFPLASGRPYTGELFF. The CDR3 region has the DNA TGTGCCAGCAGCTTCCCTCTCGCTAGCGGGAGGCCGTATACCGGGGAGCTGTTTTTT.